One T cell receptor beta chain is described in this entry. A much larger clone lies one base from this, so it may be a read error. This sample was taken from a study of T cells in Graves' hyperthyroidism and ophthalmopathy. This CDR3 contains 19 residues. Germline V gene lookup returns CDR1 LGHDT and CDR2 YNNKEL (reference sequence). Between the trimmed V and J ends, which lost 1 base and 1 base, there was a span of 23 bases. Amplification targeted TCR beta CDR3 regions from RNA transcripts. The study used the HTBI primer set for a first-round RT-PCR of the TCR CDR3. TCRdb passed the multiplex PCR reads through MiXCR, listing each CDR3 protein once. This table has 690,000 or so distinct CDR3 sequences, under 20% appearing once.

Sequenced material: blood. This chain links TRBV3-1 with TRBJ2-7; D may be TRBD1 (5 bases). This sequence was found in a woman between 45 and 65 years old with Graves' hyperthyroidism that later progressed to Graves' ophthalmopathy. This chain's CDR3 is CASSQGAGRPRNLSYEQYF. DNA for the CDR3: TGTGCCAGCAGCCAAGGGGCAGGGCGACCCCGCAACCTATCCTACGAGCAGTACTTC.